This T cell receptor beta chain was profiled in a study of shared clonotypes between healthy human individuals. As for the study in general: There were three CD4 naive, three CD4 memory, two CD8 naive and one CD8 memory plates per donor. Study outcomes and limitations: With few donors, the genetic and exposure-history diversity represented was limited. Researchers found naive subsets generally carried larger estimated richness than memory subsets.

This CDR3 region has 15 residues. Between the trimmed V and J ends, which lost 4 bases and 4 bases, there was a span of 17 bases. From germline, CDR1 is MDHEN and CDR2 SYDVKM. On sorted subsets, replicate PCRs used 200 ng DNA, or 30,000 or so T cell genomes. The table came from immunoSEQ multiplex PCR; TCRdb's copy has only in-frame clones and leaves some out. Of some 1.5 million clones listed, 95% to 99% are singletons. Worth noting for this clone: Its antigen is not known.

This clonotype originated in a man aged 25 to 40 in good health. Sequencing was carried out using naive CD4+ T cells sorted from blood. Subset noted: CD45RA+ positively selected. The chain has TRBV28 and TRBJ2-7, with a possible D match to TRBD1 (6 bases). CDR3 sequence (DNA): TGTGCCAGCAGTTCAGAATCCAGGGGACATTACGAGCAGTACTTC. Translation: CASSSESRGHYEQYF.